These 19 T cell receptor beta chains came from one sample sequenced in a study of memory CD4+ T cells and cytomegalovirus serostatus (dated by TCRdb to the late 2010s). The method behind the library was the immunoSEQ multiplex PCR assay. This immuneACCESS table, as held by TCRdb, lists in-frame sequences with V and J called but not all clones. Of the missing ones, under half trace to an unresolved V gene in checked studies; the others have no known cause. Within this sample are fewer than 35,000 clones, with 75% to 85% of them counted one time only. Of the sample, under 0.75% falls within the top ten clones. A FACSAria II was used to sort memory CD4+ T cells, defined as single viable CD3+CD4+CD8-CD45RO+ cells. Sequencing used memory CD4+ T cells from blood. The source of these receptors is an adult in good health and CMV-seronegative.

About this clone itself: At one of its ends the junction is not consistent with the germline gene, which may arise from a read error. The chain employs TRBV28 and TRBJ1-1; D remains ambiguous. Germline lookup yields CDR1 MDHEN and CDR2 SYDVKM. This CDR3 region has 12 residues. In DNA form, the CDR3 reads TGTGCCAGCAGTCTCTCTGCCCAGCGCCCCCTCTTT. Translating it yields CASSLSAQRPLF. Full variable domain (outside the CDR3, taken from reference TRBV28 and TRBJ1-1): DVKVTQSSRYLVKRTGEKVFLECVQDMDHENMFWYRQDPGLGLRLIYFSYDVKMKEKGDIPEGYSVSREKKERFSLILESASTNQTSMYLCASSLSAQRPLFGQGTRLTVV.

The chain couples TRBV27 to TRBJ2-4; D is unclear. Trimming stripped 2 bases from V and 6 bases from J, with 11 bases between. Germline V gene lookup returns CDR1 MNHEY and CDR2 SMNVEV (reference sequence). This CDR3 spans 14 amino acids. The CDR3 sequence is CASSLESVGNIQYF. In nucleotides, the CDR3 is TGTGCCAGCAGTTTAGAATCCGTTGGAAACATTCAGTACTTC.

The rearrangement links TRBV19 to TRBJ1-6, with 8 positions matching TRBD1. The CDR3 length is 13 residues. After removal of 5 bases from V and 6 bases from J, the junction contained 0 bases not matched to a gene. From germline, CDR1 is LNHDA and CDR2 SQIVND (reference sequence). In DNA, the CDR3 is TGTGCCAGTAGTGGACAGGGTAATTCACCCCTCCACTTT. This sequence encodes CASSGQGNSPLHF. Full variable domain (missing parts from reference TRBV19 and TRBJ1-6): DGGITQSPKYLFRKEGQNVTLSCEQNLNHDAMYWYRQDPGQGLRLIYYSQIVNDFQKGDIAEGYSVSREKKESFPLTVTSAQKNPTAFYLCASSGQGNSPLHFGNGTRLTVT.

This sequence joins TRBV4-1 and TRBJ1-1; D unclear. In germline, CDR1 is MGHRA, CDR2 YSYEKL. V was cut by 4 bases and J by 3 bases, with 12 bases left in between. The length of the CDR3 is 14 residues. DNA of the CDR3: TGCGCCAGCAGCCTCCAGGTCGCCCACACTGAAGCTTTCTTT. It specifies CASSLQVAHTEAFF.

This chain joins TRBV19 and TRBJ2-3; 7 bases agree with TRBD1. The V gene end was trimmed by 4 bases and the J gene end by 2 bases; junction bases not matched to a gene: 9. CDR1 LNHDA and CDR2 SQIVND come from the germline V gene (reference sequence). The CDR3 has 16 residues. The CDR3 DNA reads as TGTGCCAGTAGTAAAATGGGACAGTTAGACACAGATACGCAGTATTTT. Translating it yields CASSKMGQLDTDTQYF.

Here the CDR3 reads CASSTQTANTEAFF. Here the CDR3 DNA reads TGTGCCAGCAGTACCCAAACAGCGAACACTGAAGCTTTCTTT. This sequence joins TRBV6-5 and TRBJ1-1; D call uncertain. Germline V gene data show CDR1 as MNHEY and CDR2 as SVGAGI. Trimming took 5 bases from V and 1 from J, leaving 11 bases between them. The CDR3 length is 14 residues.

In this sample, this clone turned up a few times. V usage is TRBV7-9 and J usage is TRBJ1-2, with 10 bases aligning to TRBD1. CDR3 length: 17 amino acids. V shed 5 bases and J 0 bases; nucleotides not matched to a gene: 9. The germline gives CDR1 SEHNR, CDR2 FQNEAQ (reference sequence). CDR3 sequence reads: CASSAGQGKKANYGYTF. The CDR3 nucleotides read TGTGCCAGCAGCGCGGGACAGGGGAAGAAAGCTAACTATGGCTACACCTTC.

This clone was picked up a small number of times. V and J are TRBV6-5 and TRBJ1-6; a weak D match, TRBD1 (5 bases). This CDR3 region has 12 residues. CDR1 and CDR2 from the germline V gene are MNHEY and SVGAGI. Trimming removed 0 bases from V and 16 bases from J, with 10 bases in between. Here the CDR3 reads CASSYSMGDLHF. The CDR3 DNA is TGTGCCAGCAGTTACTCGATGGGGGATCTCCACTTT.

The chain combines TRBV6-6 with TRBJ2-4; the D call may be TRBD1 or TRBD2 (6 bases each). CDR3 length: 15 amino acids. Germline values: CDR1 MNHNY, CDR2 SVGAGI (reference sequence). Trimming took 7 bases from V and 3 from J, leaving 16 bases between them. CDR3 DNA: TGTGCCAGCACCAACCGGGGGCAAGGCAAAAACATTCAGTACTTC. It codes for CASTNRGQGKNIQYF.

CDR3 DNA: TGCGCCAGCAGCTTCGGACAGATGAATTCACCCCTCCACTTT. Translated, it gives CASSFGQMNSPLHF. V is TRBV5-1 and J is TRBJ1-6; a possible D gene is TRBD1 (6 bases). The V end was cut by 2 bases, the J end by 7 bases, with 10 bases between. This CDR3 comprises 14 residues. Germline CDR1 and CDR2: SGHRS and YFSETQ.

This clone qualifies as medium-sized (0.01 to 0.1%). The chain has TRBV2 and TRBJ2-2, with D possibly being TRBD1 (5 bases). Trimming pared 8 bases from V and 1 base from J, leaving 8 bases between. From germline, CDR1 is SNHLY and CDR2 FYNNEI. The CDR3 consists of 13 residues. DNA of the CDR3: TGTGCCAGCTCGCAGGGGAACACCGGGGAGCTGTTTTTT. It codes for CASSQGNTGELFF.

The V and J genes are TRBV7-2 and TRBJ1-1; D remains ambiguous. V shed 3 bases and J shed 10 bases, with 15 bases lying between them. The CDR3 totals 13 residues. From germline, CDR1 is SGHTA and CDR2 FQGNSA. The CDR3 sequence is CASSLLGRASAFF. CDR3 sequence (DNA): TGTGCCAGCAGCTTGCTTGGGCGGGCGTCAGCTTTCTTT.

The V gene is TRBV9, the J gene TRBJ1-1; no clear D. The germline gives CDR1 SGDLS, CDR2 YYNGEE. Trimming took off 0 bases at V and 1 base at J, with 10 bases between the two ends. The CDR3 is 15 amino acids. CDR3: CASSVDPGGNTEAFF. CDR3 sequence (DNA): TGTGCCAGCAGCGTAGACCCAGGAGGGAACACTGAAGCTTTCTTT.

V gene TRBV7-8 combines with J gene TRBJ2-2; D call uncertain. V lost 6 bases and J 0 bases, leaving 11 bases between the germline ends. The CDR3 extends over 15 amino acids. The germline CDR1 and CDR2 sequences are SGHVS and FQNEAQ. CDR3 amino acids: CASRFGNSNTGELFF. CDR3 nucleotides: TGTGCCAGCAGGTTCGGAAATTCGAACACCGGGGAGCTGTTTTTT. The full variable domain, rest sourced from reference TRBV7-8 and TRBJ2-2, is GAGVSQSPRYKVAKRGQDVALRCDPISGHVSLFWYQQALGQGPEFLTYFQNEAQLDKSGLPSDRFFAERPEGSVSTLKIQRTQQEDSAVYLCASRFGNSNTGELFFGEGSRLTVL.

V usage is TRBV7-6 and J usage is TRBJ2-1; D assignment may be TRBD1 or TRBD2 (6 bases each). Between the trimmed V and J ends, which lost 4 bases and 0 bases, there was a span of 13 bases. Germline CDR1 and CDR2: SGHVS and FNYEAQ. This CDR3 is 16 amino acids long. In DNA form, the CDR3 reads TGTGCCAGCAGCTCCTTAGGGGGGAGCTCCTACAATGAGCAGTTCTTC. Translating it yields CASSSLGGSSYNEQFF.

This clone has just one count. The V gene is TRBV18, the J gene TRBJ1-1, with a weak D call TRBD1 (5 bases). The CDR3 totals 15 residues. Trimming took off 2 bases at V and 5 bases at J, with 15 bases between the two ends. The germline gives CDR1 KGHSH, CDR2 LQKENI. The CDR3 DNA reads TGTGCCAGCTCACCAGTAGTGGGGGTTGGGACTGAAGCTTTCTTT. It translates to CASSPVVGVGTEAFF.

The gene calls are TRBV18 and TRBJ2-1; the match to TRBD2 covers 14 bases. This CDR3 contains 18 residues. Germline V gene sequence: CDR1 KGHSH, CDR2 LQKENI. The ends lost 4 bases at V and 0 bases at J; junction bases unmatched: 5. The CDR3 nucleotides read TGTGCCAGCTCACTGGGACTAGCGGGGGATACCTCCTACAATGAGCAGTTCTTC. Translated, it gives CASSLGLAGDTSYNEQFF.

The V gene is TRBV5-8, the J gene TRBJ1-4; 8 bases align to TRBD1. CDR3 size: 17 residues. J gave up 7 bases and V 0 bases, and 11 bases lay outside the gene matches. CDR1 and CDR2 from the germline V gene are SGHTS and YDEGEE. The DNA of the CDR3 is TGTGCCAGCAGCTTGGCCGGGGCCAGGGGGCGCGCTGAAAAACTGTTTTTT. Residues: CASSLAGARGRAEKLFF.

Only a few counts were recorded for this clone. This chain uses TRBV9 with TRBJ2-3, with no clear D. Trimming removed 0 bases from V and 2 bases from J, with 7 bases in between. The CDR3 extends over 14 amino acids. Per the germline V gene, CDR1 is SGDLS and CDR2 is YYNGEE. CDR3 loop: CASSVARLTDTQYF. CDR3 nucleotides: TGTGCCAGCAGCGTAGCACGGCTCACAGATACGCAGTATTTT.